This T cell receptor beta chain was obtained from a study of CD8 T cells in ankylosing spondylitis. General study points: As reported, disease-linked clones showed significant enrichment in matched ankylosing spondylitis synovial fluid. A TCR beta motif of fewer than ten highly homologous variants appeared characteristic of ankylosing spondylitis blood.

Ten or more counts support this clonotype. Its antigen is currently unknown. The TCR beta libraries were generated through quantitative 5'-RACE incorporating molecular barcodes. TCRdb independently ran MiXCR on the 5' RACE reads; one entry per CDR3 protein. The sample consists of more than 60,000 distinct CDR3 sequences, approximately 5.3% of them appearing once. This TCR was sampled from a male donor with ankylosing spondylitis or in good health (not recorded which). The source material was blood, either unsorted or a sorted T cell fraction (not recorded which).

The CDR3 region has the DNA TGCAGTGCTCCGACGACGCAGTATTTT. Protein product: CSAPTTQYF. V usage is TRBV20-1 and J usage is TRBJ2-3; unclear D gene. The CDR3 has 9 amino acids. V gave up 5 bases and J gave up 9 bases, with 6 bases separating them. Germline V gene data show CDR1 as DFQATT and CDR2 as SNEGSKA (reference sequence).